This TCR beta chain came from a study of blood T cell repertoires in COVID-19. Study as a whole: Samples taken during acute and convalescent COVID-19 were collected in the United States, Italy and Spain. The analysed material was cDNA or gDNA that came from T cells, B-cell-depleted T cells, or PBMCs.

In the original processing: Estimation of nucleated cell counts was performed using reference gene primer amplification. The assay was immunoSEQ multiplex PCR, and TCRdb's table has in-frame clones only and misses some. From that table come the V and J calls and clone size; the DNA was used to work out D and trimming. The table shows around 250,000 clones, with around 88% occurring only once. The CDR3 extends over 15 amino acids. Trimming left V 1 base short and J 3 bases short, with 10 bases between. Germline V gene data show CDR1 as LGHDT and CDR2 as YNNKEL (reference sequence). This clonotype was obtained from a man at least 80 years old with acute or convalescent COVID-19. Sequenced input: peripheral blood. The chain uses TRBV3-1 (or the pseudogene TRBV3-2) and TRBJ2-4; possibly TRBD1 for D (5 bases). The CDR3 is CASSQAGWDKNIQYF. As DNA, the CDR3 is TGTGCCAGCAGCCAAGCAGGGTGGGACAAAAACATTCAGTACTTC.